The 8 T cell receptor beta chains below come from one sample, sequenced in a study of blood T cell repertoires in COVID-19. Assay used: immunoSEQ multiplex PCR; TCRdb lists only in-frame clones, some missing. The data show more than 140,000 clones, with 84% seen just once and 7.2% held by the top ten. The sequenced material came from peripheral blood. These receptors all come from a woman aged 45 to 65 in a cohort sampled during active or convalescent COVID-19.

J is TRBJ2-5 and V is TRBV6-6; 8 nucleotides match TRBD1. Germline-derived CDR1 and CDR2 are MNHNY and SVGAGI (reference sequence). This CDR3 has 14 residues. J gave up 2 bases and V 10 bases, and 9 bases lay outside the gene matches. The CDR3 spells CANSRGRGQETQYF. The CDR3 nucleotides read TGTGCCAACTCCAGGGGGCGCGGGCAAGAGACCCAGTACTTC.

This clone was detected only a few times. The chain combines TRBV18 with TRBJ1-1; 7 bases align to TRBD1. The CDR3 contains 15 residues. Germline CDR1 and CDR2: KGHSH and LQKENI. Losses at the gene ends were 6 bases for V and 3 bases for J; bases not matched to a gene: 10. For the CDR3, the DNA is TGTGCCAGCTCTCCCAGGGGGTTAGATTACACTGAAGCTTTCTTT. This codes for CASSPRGLDYTEAFF.

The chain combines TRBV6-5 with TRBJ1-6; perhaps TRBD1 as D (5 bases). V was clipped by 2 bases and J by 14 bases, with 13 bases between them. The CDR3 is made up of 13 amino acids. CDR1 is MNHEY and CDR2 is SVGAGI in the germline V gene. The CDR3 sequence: CASSYNQGRALHF. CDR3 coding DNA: TGTGCCAGCAGTTACAATCAGGGTCGGGCCCTCCACTTT.

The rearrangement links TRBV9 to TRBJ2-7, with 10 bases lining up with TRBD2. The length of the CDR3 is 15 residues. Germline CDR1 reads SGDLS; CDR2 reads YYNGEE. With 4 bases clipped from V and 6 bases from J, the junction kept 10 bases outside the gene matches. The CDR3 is CASSPGLAAYSEQYF. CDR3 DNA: TGTGCCAGCAGCCCAGGACTAGCGGCTTATTCCGAGCAGTACTTC.

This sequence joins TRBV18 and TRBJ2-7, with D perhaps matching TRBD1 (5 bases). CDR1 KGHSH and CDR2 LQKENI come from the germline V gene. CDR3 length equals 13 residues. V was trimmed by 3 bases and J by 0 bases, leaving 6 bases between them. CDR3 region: CASSPQGSYEQYF. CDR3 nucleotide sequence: TGTGCCAGCTCACCCCAGGGCTCCTACGAGCAGTACTTC.

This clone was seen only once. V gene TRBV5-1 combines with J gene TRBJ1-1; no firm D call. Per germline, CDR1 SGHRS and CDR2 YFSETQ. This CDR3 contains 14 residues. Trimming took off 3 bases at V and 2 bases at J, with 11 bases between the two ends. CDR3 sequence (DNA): TGCGCCAGCAGCTCGCAGGATACCAACACTGAAGCTTTCTTT. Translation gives CASSSQDTNTEAFF.

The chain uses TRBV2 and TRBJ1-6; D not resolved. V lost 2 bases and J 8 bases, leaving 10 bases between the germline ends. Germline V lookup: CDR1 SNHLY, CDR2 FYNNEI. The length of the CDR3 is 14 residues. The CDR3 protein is CASSESGEDSPLHF. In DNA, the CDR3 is TGTGCCAGCAGTGAATCGGGTGAGGATTCACCCCTCCACTTT. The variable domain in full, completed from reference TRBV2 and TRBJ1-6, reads EPEVTQTPSHQVTQMGQEVILRCVPISNHLYFYWYRQILGQKVEFLVSFYNNEISEKSEIFDDQFSVERPDGSNFTLKIRSTKLEDSAMYFCASSESGEDSPLHFGNGTRLTVT.

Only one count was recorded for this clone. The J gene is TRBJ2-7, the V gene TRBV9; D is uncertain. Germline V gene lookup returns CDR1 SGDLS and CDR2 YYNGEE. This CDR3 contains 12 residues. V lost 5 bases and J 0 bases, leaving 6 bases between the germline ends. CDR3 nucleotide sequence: TGTGCCAGCAGTCGTAACTCCTACGAGCAGTACTTC. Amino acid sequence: CASSRNSYEQYF.